One and the same sample provided the 22 T cell receptor beta chains below, sequenced in a study of cytotoxic CD8 clonotypes in ibrutinib-treated CLL (dated by TCRdb to about 2021). The time point tag for this specimen amounts to: about a year on ibrutinib. Receptor amplification or capture employed the immunoSEQ multiplex PCR assay. In its TCRdb copy, this immuneACCESS table keeps in-frame sequences only and misses some clones. Where compared with another copy, unresolved V genes explain less than half of these, and the others have no known cause. The sample table shows some 70,000 clones, and about nine tenths are seen once. Approximately 3.1% of the sample is taken by the ten largest. This material consisted of PBMCs, taken after 12 months of ibrutinib treatment. These receptors were collected from a human donor with chronic lymphocytic leukemia.

V is TRBV28 and J is TRBJ1-3, with TRBD1 matching over 7 bases. V dropped 1 base and J dropped 0; count of bases not matched to a gene: 6. The CDR3 loop spans 17 amino acids. CDR1 is MDHEN, CDR2 SYDVKM, per germline. CDR3 in DNA: TGTGCCAGCAGTTTATCGCCAGGGGGAGTCTCTGGAAACACCATATATTTT. This codes for CASSLSPGGVSGNTIYF.

The V and J genes are TRBV30 and TRBJ1-1; D possibly corresponds to TRBD1 (6 bases). Trimming removed 0 bases at V and 5 bases at J, with 10 bases between. The CDR3 has 13 amino acids. The V gene's germline CDR1 is GTSNPN and CDR2 SVGIG (reference sequence). CDR3 sequence: CAWSVHRETEAFF. The CDR3 DNA sequence: TGTGCCTGGAGTGTACACAGGGAAACTGAAGCTTTCTTT.

This chain links TRBV5-1 with TRBJ1-1, with TRBD1 matching 10 bases. The V gene's germline CDR1 is SGHRS and CDR2 YFSETQ. J was trimmed by 2 bases and V by 3 bases; bases with no gene match: 1. There are 14 residues in the CDR3. The CDR3 loop is CASSWDRGNTEAFF. The CDR3, as DNA: TGCGCCAGCAGCTGGGACAGGGGTAACACTGAAGCTTTCTTT.

The chain recombines TRBV28 with TRBJ2-2; the D is unclear. The CDR3 has 14 amino acids. V was shortened by 7 bases and J by 4 bases, with 13 bases between the two germline ends. In germline, CDR1 is MDHEN, CDR2 SYDVKM. The DNA for the CDR3 is TGTGCCAGCACCCAGGAGTGGATCACCGGGGAGCTGTTTTTT. This codes for CASTQEWITGELFF.

The chain links TRBV5-1 to TRBJ2-1, with 8 bases that match TRBD1. Trimming at V came to 4 bases and at J to 3 bases, leaving 6 bases not matched to a gene. Germline V CDR1 and CDR2: SGHRS, YFSETQ. This CDR3 is 15 amino acids long. CDR3 coding DNA: TGCGCCAGCAGCAAACAGGGGGATGGCTACAATGAGCAGTTCTTC. As protein: CASSKQGDGYNEQFF.

V usage is TRBV18 and J usage is TRBJ1-2, with 11 bases identical to TRBD1. CDR3 size: 16 residues. Germline CDR1 and CDR2: KGHSH and LQKENI. V dropped 2 bases and J dropped 4; count of bases not matched to a gene: 6. The CDR3 reads CASSPEGTGGTYGYTF. CDR3 in DNA: TGTGCCAGCTCACCAGAGGGGACAGGGGGGACCTATGGCTACACCTTC.

The gene calls are TRBV6-6 and TRBJ1-1, with D possibly being TRBD1 (5 bases). This CDR3 region has 13 residues. Per the germline V gene, CDR1 is MNHNY and CDR2 is SVGAGI (reference sequence). Trimming took off 0 bases at V and 10 bases at J, with 12 bases between the two ends. CDR3 protein: CASSYSGGRIAFF. DNA for the CDR3: TGTGCCAGCAGTTACTCCGGGGGAAGAATAGCTTTCTTT.

The V gene is TRBV5-6, the J gene TRBJ2-3; no firm D call. The CDR3 covers 11 residues. The germline V and J ends were trimmed by 4 bases and 5 bases, with 5 bases remaining between them. Germline CDR1 is SGHDT and CDR2 is YYEEEE. In DNA form, the CDR3 reads TGTGCCAGCAGCATTGGAGATACGCAGTATTTT. This gives the protein CASSIGDTQYF.

This chain connects TRBV9 to TRBJ1-1; D gene unclear. V was clipped by 0 bases and J by 0 bases, with 9 bases between them. The CDR3 loop spans 15 amino acids. CDR1 is SGDLS and CDR2 is YYNGEE in the germline V gene. CDR3 residues: CASSVVSNMNTEAFF. Here the CDR3 DNA reads TGTGCCAGCAGCGTAGTAAGCAATATGAACACTGAAGCTTTCTTT.

V is TRBV2 and J is TRBJ2-1; D is perhaps TRBD2 (6 bases). Per the germline V gene, CDR1 is SNHLY and CDR2 is FYNNEI. The CDR3 consists of 14 residues. V shed 4 bases and J shed 5 bases, with 12 bases lying between them. CDR3 residues: CASSGETRDNEQFF. Here the CDR3 DNA reads TGTGCCAGCAGTGGGGAGACTAGAGACAATGAGCAGTTCTTC.

Of note for this clone: The identical CDR3 is also encoded by other nucleotide sequences in the sample. The J gene is TRBJ2-2, the V gene TRBV7-3, with unresolved D. The CDR3 covers 14 residues. Trimming took off 5 bases at V and 0 bases at J, with 7 bases between the two ends. Germline V gene data show CDR1 as SGHTA and CDR2 as FQGTGA. DNA of the CDR3: TGTGCCAGCAGCCCCGGAACGAACACCGGGGAGCTGTTTTTT. Amino acid sequence: CASSPGTNTGELFF.

The rearrangement links TRBV28 to TRBJ1-5, with D possibly matching TRBD1 (6 bases). V lost 6 bases, J lost 7 bases, and 13 bases lay in between. The CDR3 runs to 13 residues. Per germline, CDR1 MDHEN and CDR2 SYDVKM. Here the CDR3 DNA reads TGTGCCAGCAGGCCTGACAGGAACCAGCCCCAGCATTTT. It is translated as CASRPDRNQPQHF. The full variable domain, with the rest looked up from reference TRBV28 and TRBJ1-5, is DVKVTQSSRYLVKRTGEKVFLECVQDMDHENMFWYRQDPGLGLRLIYFSYDVKMKEKGDIPEGYSVSREKKERFSLILESASTNQTSMYLCASRPDRNQPQHFGDGTRLSIL.

The V call is TRBV19, the J call TRBJ2-1, with TRBD2 identical over 9 bases. The germline V gene has CDR1 LNHDA and CDR2 SQIVND (reference sequence). The trim removed 4 bases at V and 6 bases at J, leaving 7 bases unmatched. The CDR3 covers 15 residues. The CDR3 DNA sequence: TGTGCCAGTAGTAGTCGGACTAGCGAGCGCAATGAGCAGTTCTTC. As protein: CASSSRTSERNEQFF.

Notes on this clone: Compared with germline, one end of the junction differs, possibly owing to a read error. V gene TRBV6-5 combines with J gene TRBJ2-7, with TRBD2 as a possible D gene (6 bases). Germline-derived CDR1 and CDR2 are MNHEY and SVGAGI. The CDR3 has 12 amino acids. CDR3 amino acids: CASSPPGLGGIF. The CDR3 region has the DNA TGTGCCAGCAGCCCGCCCGGACTCGGCGGGATATTC.

CDR3 region: CASRLQGDTTEAFF. The CDR3 DNA is TGTGCCAGTAGGTTGCAGGGGGACACCACTGAAGCTTTCTTT. The V gene is TRBV19, the J gene TRBJ1-1; 7 bases line up with TRBD1. Germline lookup yields CDR1 LNHDA and CDR2 SQIVND (reference sequence). V lost 6 bases, J lost 4 bases, and 8 bases stayed unmatched. The CDR3 sequence is 14 residues long.

This chain uses TRBV5-5 with TRBJ2-5, with D perhaps matching TRBD1 or TRBD2 (6 bases each). The germline gives CDR1 SGHKS, CDR2 YYEKEE (reference sequence). The V end was cut by 0 bases, the J end by 5 bases, with 11 bases between. The CDR3 loop spans 14 amino acids. The CDR3 coding sequence is TGTGCCAGCAGCTTGGTTCCGGGGGCGGAGACCCAGTACTTC. Its protein is CASSLVPGAETQYF.

The chain couples TRBV9 to TRBJ2-5; 9 nucleotides line up with TRBD1. The CDR3 is 15 amino acids. Germline values: CDR1 SGDLS, CDR2 YYNGEE. With V trimmed by 4 bases and J by 1 base, 5 bases remained unmatched. The CDR3 nucleotides read TGTGCCAGCAGCCCCCGACAGGGGGTCCAAGAGACCCAGTACTTC. It codes for CASSPRQGVQETQYF.

The rearrangement joins TRBV19 to TRBJ2-3; 7 positions agree with TRBD2. The CDR3 covers 15 residues. The germline V gene has CDR1 LNHDA and CDR2 SQIVND (reference sequence). Germline trimming cut 6 bases from V and 4 bases from J; bases unmatched to any gene: 10. In DNA, the CDR3 is TGTGCCAGTAGCCTAAGCGGGAACGGCCCAGATACGCAGTATTTT. As protein: CASSLSGNGPDTQYF.

Here the CDR3 DNA reads TGTGCCAGCATCCGACTAGCGGGAGGCGAGACCCAGTACTTC. It encodes CASIRLAGGETQYF. This chain joins TRBV7-9 and TRBJ2-5; 13 bases line up with TRBD2. The V and J ends lost 7 bases and 5 bases, in that order; junction bases with no gene match: 4. The length of the CDR3 is 14 residues. From germline, CDR1 is SEHNR and CDR2 FQNEAQ (reference sequence).

V is TRBV6-5 and J is TRBJ2-7; weak D call: TRBD1 (5 bases). Germline V gives CDR1 MNHEY, CDR2 SVGAGI. The CDR3 totals 14 residues. V lost 4 bases and J lost 1, with 11 bases in between. The CDR3 is CASSFFKGSYEQYF. The CDR3 nucleotides are TGTGCCAGCAGTTTTTTTAAGGGGTCCTACGAGCAGTACTTC.

J is TRBJ1-2 and V is TRBV6-5; 7 positions agree with TRBD1. Germline V gene sequence: CDR1 MNHEY, CDR2 SVGAGI. V shed 5 bases, J shed 6 bases, and the junction held 12 bases outside the gene matches. There are 15 residues in the CDR3. In DNA, the CDR3 is TGTGCCAGCAGTGCAACGGGACAGATGGTGAATGGCTACACCTTC. Protein product: CASSATGQMVNGYTF.

The rearrangement uses TRBV28 and TRBJ1-5; TRBD1 agrees at 9 bases. Germline assignment: CDR1 MDHEN and CDR2 SYDVKM. There are 15 residues in the CDR3. V trimming: 6 bases; J trimming: 3 bases; junction bases outside the gene matches: 6. The CDR3: CASRPTGGLNQPQHF. In DNA form, the CDR3 reads TGTGCCAGCAGACCAACAGGGGGCCTCAATCAGCCCCAGCATTTT. The full variable domain, with the rest looked up from reference TRBV28 and TRBJ1-5, is DVKVTQSSRYLVKRTGEKVFLECVQDMDHENMFWYRQDPGLGLRLIYFSYDVKMKEKGDIPEGYSVSREKKERFSLILESASTNQTSMYLCASRPTGGLNQPQHFGDGTRLSIL.